This T cell receptor (beta chain) stems from a study of shared clonotypes between healthy human individuals. The table came from immunoSEQ multiplex PCR; TCRdb's copy has only in-frame clones and leaves some out. The table lists about 1 million clones, about 70% of them singletons. The CDR3 length is 14 residues. Germline lookup yields CDR1 MNHEY and CDR2 SVGAGI. Trimming removed 5 bases from V and 4 bases from J; junction bases left unmatched: 3. The chain joins TRBV6-5 to TRBJ1-5, with 9 positions matching TRBD1. What was sequenced was memory CD4+ T cells sorted from blood. The sample's subset: CD45RA-negative fraction. The TCR sequence derives from a young man in good health. The CDR3 DNA follows: TGTGCCAGCAGTGCGGGACAGGGAAATCAGCCCCAGCATTTT. The encoded protein is CASSAGQGNQPQHF.